The 27 T cell receptor beta chains listed next were all sequenced from one sample in a study of CXCR3-negative and CXCR3-positive naive CD8 T cells. General study results and limits: Naive CXCR3-positive cells had TRB CDR3s more hydrophobic than those of CXCR3-negative naive cells.

Researchers prepared the TRB cDNA libraries using 5' RACE with UMI labels. TCRdb reworked the 5' RACE reads into one entry per CDR3 protein, no DNA. Found here are about 51,000 distinct CDR3 sequences; the top ten clones hold over 0.45%. For these TCRs, the target antigens are not known. Sequenced input: naive CXCR3+ CD8+ T cells from blood. Subset defined: CD45RO-CCR7+CD27+CD95- naive CD8+ T cells expressing CXCR3 (TNR3+). The receptors were sampled from a human donor in good health. Some clones in this sample may be carry-over from other donors' samples.

The chain links TRBV10-3 to TRBJ2-3; TCRdb's D gene call, TRBD2, goes unchecked for lack of DNA. The CDR3 has 13 amino acids. CDR1 is ENHRY and CDR2 is SYGVKD in the germline V gene. CDR3 sequence reads: CATGLATANTQYF.

The chain recombines TRBV7-9 with TRBJ2-7; the TCRdb D gene call, TRBD1, has no DNA to confirm it. Per germline, CDR1 SEHNR and CDR2 FQNEAQ (reference sequence). CDR3 length: 16 residues. Here the CDR3 reads CASSTPTGPSSYEQYF.

The rearrangement joins TRBV7-2 to TRBJ2-7; TCRdb names TRBD1, which stays unverified in the absence of DNA. The germline V gene encodes CDR1 SGHTA and CDR2 FQGNSA. CDR3 length equals 13 residues. CDR3 residues: CASSLGVFYEQYF.

The V call is TRBV7-3, the J call TRBJ2-7; lacking DNA, the TRBD1 call made by TCRdb goes unchecked. CDR3 length: 13 residues. The germline V gene has CDR1 SGHTA and CDR2 FQGTGA. The CDR3 sequence: CASSLGQDYEQYF.

CDR3 sequence: CASSYPAGIDTIASTDTQYF. J is TRBJ2-3 and V is TRBV6-6; TCRdb reports TRBD1, a call that lacks DNA to check it against. CDR3 length: 20 amino acids. Germline values: CDR1 MNHNY, CDR2 SVGAGI (reference sequence).

The chain is built from TRBV7-7 and TRBJ2-5; TCRdb gives TRBD1 as the D gene, but with no DNA this cannot be confirmed. CDR1 SSHAT and CDR2 FNYEAQ come from the germline V gene (reference sequence). The CDR3 runs 14 residues. CDR3 sequence: CASSLDRGQETQYF.

The chain combines TRBV9 with TRBJ2-7; there is no DNA to check the TCRdb D call of TRBD2. The CDR3 is 16 amino acids. Germline-derived CDR1 and CDR2 are SGDLS and YYNGEE. The CDR3: CASSVAGTQAPYEQYF.

This rearrangement joins TRBV28 to TRBJ2-1; TCRdb picks TRBD2, but there is no DNA to check that call. The CDR3 is 14 amino acids. Germline CDR1 MDHEN, CDR2 SYDVKM. The CDR3 sequence: CASSLVTSGDEQFF.

This chain joins TRBV28 and TRBJ1-5; the TRBD1 assignment by TCRdb is unverifiable without DNA. The CDR3 runs 14 residues. Germline CDR1 MDHEN, CDR2 SYDVKM. CDR3 loop: CASRQDVGNQPQHF.

The genes are TRBV11-3 and TRBJ2-5; TCRdb reports TRBD2, a call that lacks DNA to check it against. The CDR3 consists of 18 residues. Germline V gene lookup returns CDR1 SGHNT and CDR2 YENEEA. The CDR3 protein is CASSLGQGRGTYQETQYF.

The rearrangement joins TRBV4-3 to TRBJ2-5; as DNA is missing, the TRBD2 call by TCRdb cannot be tested. This CDR3 region has 17 residues. Germline V gene lookup returns CDR1 LGHNA and CDR2 YSLEER. The CDR3 reads CASSQGVSGDHQETQYF.

The chain employs TRBV4-3 and TRBJ2-1. Per the germline V gene, CDR1 is LGHNA and CDR2 is YSLEER. The CDR3 has 16 amino acids. CDR3 region: CASSQESLGSYNEQFF.

This chain connects TRBV11-2 to TRBJ1-2; TCRdb reports TRBD1, a call that lacks DNA to check it against. Germline CDR1 reads SGHAT; CDR2 reads FQNNGV. The CDR3 sequence is 15 residues long. CDR3 protein: CASSALGFGGYGYTF. Complete variable domain (other parts from reference TRBV11-2 and TRBJ1-2): EAGVAQSPRYKIIEKRQSVAFWCNPISGHATLYWYQQILGQGPKLLIQFQNNGVVDDSQLPKDRFSAERLKGVDSTLKIQPAKLEDSAVYLCASSALGFGGYGYTFGSGTRLTVV.

The chain uses TRBV29-1 and TRBJ2-7; TCRdb reports TRBD1, a call that lacks DNA to check it against. Germline V lookup: CDR1 SQVTM, CDR2 ANQGSEA. CDR3 length: 13 amino acids. The CDR3 spells CRGGTGSGYEQYF.

The CDR3 spells CASSQRGDPNTGELFF. J is TRBJ2-2 and V is TRBV11-1; the TCRdb D gene call, TRBD2, has no DNA to confirm it. Germline values: CDR1 SGHAT, CDR2 FQDESV (reference sequence). The CDR3 covers 16 residues.

The chain joins TRBV5-6 to TRBJ2-1; absent DNA, TCRdb's TRBD1 call cannot be checked. The V gene's germline CDR1 is SGHDT and CDR2 YYEEEE. This CDR3 has 15 amino acids. CDR3 amino acids: CASSPDTYLGDEQFF.

This chain connects TRBV5-1 to TRBJ2-1; TCRdb picks TRBD1, but there is no DNA to check that call. CDR3 length: 16 residues. Per germline, CDR1 SGHRS and CDR2 YFSETQ. CDR3 region: CASSLRGHNPYNEQFF.

This chain joins TRBV12-3 or TRBV12-4 and TRBJ1-1. The length of the CDR3 is 11 residues. The CDR3 sequence: CASTPAPEAFF.

This rearrangement joins TRBV6-1 to TRBJ2-1; lacking DNA, the TRBD1 call made by TCRdb goes unchecked. This CDR3 is 15 amino acids long. Germline V gene sequence: CDR1 MNHNS, CDR2 SASEGT. CDR3 region: CASSEARDRGGEQFF.

The chain's CDR3 is CASSASGSGGYEQYF. The V call is TRBV9, the J call TRBJ2-7; TCRdb returns TRBD2, unconfirmable since there is no DNA. Germline CDR1 reads SGDLS; CDR2 reads YYNGEE. CDR3 size: 15 residues.

V gene TRBV29-1 combines with J gene TRBJ2-7; TCRdb lists TRBD1, though no DNA is available to test this call. Per the germline V gene, CDR1 is SQVTM and CDR2 is ANQGSEA. The CDR3 is 13 amino acids. This CDR3 is CSVRPAGTYEQYF.

The rearrangement uses TRBV7-9 and TRBJ2-5; TCRdb lists TRBD2, though no DNA is available to test this call. CDR1 is SEHNR, CDR2 FQNEAQ, per germline (reference sequence). The CDR3 loop spans 14 amino acids. The CDR3 loop is CASSSLADQETQYF.

The V and J genes are TRBV4-2 and TRBJ2-1. Germline V gene data show CDR1 as LGHNA and CDR2 as YNFKEQ. CDR3 size: 14 residues. CDR3 residues: CASTGTSSYNEQFF.

The chain combines TRBV29-1 with TRBJ1-2; without DNA, the TCRdb call of TRBD1 cannot be checked. This CDR3 comprises 14 residues. CDR1 and CDR2 from the germline V gene are SQVTM and ANQGSEA. The CDR3 sequence is CSVAEGQGNYGYTF.

The chain uses TRBV12-3 or TRBV12-4 and TRBJ1-6. This CDR3 is 12 amino acids long. The CDR3 loop is CASSLSWKPLHF.

The V gene is TRBV15, the J gene TRBJ2-1; TCRdb outputs TRBD2, but without DNA this stays unchecked. The germline CDR1 and CDR2 sequences are LNHNV and YYDKDF (reference sequence). The CDR3 runs 17 residues. CDR3 in amino acids: CATSRDLAGGRYNEQFF.

The CDR3 loop is CASTRGESTDTQYF. The chain employs TRBV2 and TRBJ2-3; TCRdb's D call, TRBD1, is unchecked because there is no DNA. The CDR3 extends over 14 amino acids. Germline assignment: CDR1 SNHLY and CDR2 FYNNEI.